This TCR beta chain was sequenced in a study of blood T cells in healthy people across ages. Study-wide results and limits: Underestimates were what the diversity estimates from one million T cells were considered to be.

Primed by a sample-barcoded 5' primer and a J-beta primer mix, a second PCR proceeded for 7 to 11 cycles. Sequencing of every sample gave 2.5 million or more CDR3-containing paired-end reads. Using its own MiXCR run on the 5' RACE reads, TCRdb lists one record per CDR3 protein. The data contain about 1.5 million distinct CDR3 sequences, around two fifths of them singletons. As to this clonotype: Its antigen is unidentified.

This CDR3 contains 16 residues. Germline assignment: CDR1 MGHRA and CDR2 YSYEKL. Trimming cost V 4 bases and J 3 bases; bases outside gene matches: 5. The TCR sequence derives from a woman younger than 30 in good health. Sequenced input: blood. The chain is built from TRBV4-1 and TRBJ2-3; 12 bases agree with TRBD1. Written as DNA, the CDR3 is TGCGCCAGCAGCCCGCGGGACAGGGGGCAGACAGATACGCAGTATTTT. Amino acid sequence: CASSPRDRGQTDTQYF.